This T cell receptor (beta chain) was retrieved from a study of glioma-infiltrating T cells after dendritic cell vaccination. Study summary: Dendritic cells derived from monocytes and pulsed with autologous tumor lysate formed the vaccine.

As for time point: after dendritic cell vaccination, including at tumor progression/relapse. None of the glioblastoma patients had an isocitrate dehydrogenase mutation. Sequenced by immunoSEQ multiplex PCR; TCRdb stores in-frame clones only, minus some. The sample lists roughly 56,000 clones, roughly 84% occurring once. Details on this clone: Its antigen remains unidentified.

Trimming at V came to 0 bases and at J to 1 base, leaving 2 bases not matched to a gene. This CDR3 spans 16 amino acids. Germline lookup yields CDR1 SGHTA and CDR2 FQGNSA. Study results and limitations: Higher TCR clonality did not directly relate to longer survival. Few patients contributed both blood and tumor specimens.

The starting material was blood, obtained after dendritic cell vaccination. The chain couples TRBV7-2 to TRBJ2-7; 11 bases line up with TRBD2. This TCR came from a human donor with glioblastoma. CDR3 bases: TGTGCCAGCAGCTTAGCTAGCGGGAGGGCTTCCTACGAGCAGTACTTC. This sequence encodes CASSLASGRASYEQYF.